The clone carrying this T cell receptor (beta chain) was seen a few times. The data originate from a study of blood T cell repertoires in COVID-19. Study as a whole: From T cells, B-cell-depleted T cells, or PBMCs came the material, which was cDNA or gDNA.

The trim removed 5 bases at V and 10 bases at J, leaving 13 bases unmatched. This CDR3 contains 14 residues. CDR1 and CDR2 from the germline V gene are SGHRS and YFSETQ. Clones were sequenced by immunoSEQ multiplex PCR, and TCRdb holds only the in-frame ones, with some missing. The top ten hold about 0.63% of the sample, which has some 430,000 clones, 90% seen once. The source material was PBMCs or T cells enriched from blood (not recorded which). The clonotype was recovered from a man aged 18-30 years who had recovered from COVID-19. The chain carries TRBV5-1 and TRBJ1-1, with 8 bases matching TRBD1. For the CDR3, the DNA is TGCGCCAGCAGGCCCGACCCAGGGGGCGAGGGAGCTTTCTTT. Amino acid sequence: CASRPDPGGEGAFF.